The 4 T cell receptor beta chains below were found in one sample sequenced in a study of T cells expressing NK-cell markers. After re-calling the 5' RACE reads, TCRdb lists one entry per CDR3 protein, DNA absent. The sample is made up of a few hundred thousand distinct CDR3 sequences, and the top ten hold over 1.3% of it. Sequencing input: blood T cells: a sorted CD56 or NKG2C T cell subset, CD4+ or CD8+ T cells, or bulk PBMC T cells (not recorded which). The receptor set was obtained from a woman in her forties or fifties in good health.

The chain links TRBV6-4 to TRBJ2-3; TCRdb's D call of TRBD2 is untestable without DNA. The V gene's germline CDR1 is MRHNA and CDR2 SNTAGT. This CDR3 has 16 amino acids. The CDR3 region is CASSALAGGGTDTQYF.

This sequence joins TRBV15 and TRBJ2-6. In germline, CDR1 is LNHNV, CDR2 YYDKDF (reference sequence). The CDR3 spans 14 residues. The CDR3 protein is CATSLTSGANVLTF.

The V call is TRBV11-3, the J call TRBJ2-1. CDR3 length: 16 residues. In germline, CDR1 is SGHNT, CDR2 YENEEA. The CDR3 region is CASSPVAGAAYNEQFF.

The genes are TRBV19 and TRBJ2-1; TCRdb designates TRBD2, a call that cannot be tested without DNA. This CDR3 spans 15 amino acids. The germline V gene has CDR1 LNHDA and CDR2 SQIVND (reference sequence). The CDR3 loop is CASRPGLAGKNEQFF.